The T cell receptor (beta chain) under discussion was sequenced for a study of early T cells in non-severe SARS-CoV-2 infection. On the study more broadly: Sequencing targeted bulk RNA from unsorted whole blood, leaving chains unpaired.

Points from the study as a whole: In VDJdb matching, anti-spike CD8 responses were favored while private and CD4 specificities went missing.

Unique molecular identifiers were affixed to single, distinct cDNA molecules. TCRdb re-called the 5' RACE reads through MiXCR, storing one row per CDR3 protein. The sample holds fewer than 25,000 distinct CDR3 sequences, around 3.5% seen once. The CDR3 length is 14 residues. Germline trimming cut 3 bases from V and 8 bases from J; bases unmatched to any gene: 6. Germline values: CDR1 SGDLS, CDR2 YYNGEE. As regards this clonotype: What it binds is not known.

The sample was whole blood. The chain carries TRBV9 and TRBJ2-1, with TRBD1 identical over 9 bases. The sequence derives from an adult who was a healthcare worker with PCR-confirmed SARS-CoV-2 infection or an uninfected control (not recorded which). The CDR3 sequence is CASSADRGRDEQFF. The CDR3 coding sequence is TGTGCCAGCAGCGCCGACAGGGGGAGGGATGAGCAGTTCTTC.